The entry that follows covers one TCR beta chain sequence. The length of the CDR3 is 12 residues. The ends were cut back, 2 bases at V and 6 bases at J, with 6 bases in the middle. Germline lookup yields CDR1 SGHTA and CDR2 FQGTGA. The entry originates in a study of T cell changes during pregnancy in multiple sclerosis. Profiled with immunoSEQ multiplex PCR; TCRdb holds only in-frame clones, not every one. The repertoire holds tens of thousands of clones, with around 89% as singletons. This clonotype originated in a female donor with multiple sclerosis, enrolled in a pregnancy study. Specimen: CD4+ T cells from peripheral blood mononuclear cells, collected in the first trimester of pregnancy. This chain connects TRBV7-3 to TRBJ2-3, with D unclear. The CDR3 sequence is CASSLGEDTQYF. The CDR3, as DNA: TGTGCCAGCAGCTTAGGAGAGGATACGCAGTATTTT. Variable domain in full (rest from reference TRBV7-3 and TRBJ2-3): GAGVSQTPSNKVTEKGKYVELRCDPISGHTALYWYRQSLGQGPEFLIYFQGTGAADDSGLPNDRFFAVRPEGSVSTLKIQRTERGDSAVYLCASSLGEDTQYFGPGTRLTVL.